This section outlines one TCR beta chain sequence together with its context. Its antigen remains unidentified. This sample was included in a study of vaccination effects on CD4 cells after COVID-19. CDR3 length: 15 residues. Germline loops: CDR1 LNHDA, CDR2 SQIVND (reference sequence). V shed 1 base and J shed 1 base, with 10 bases lying between them. Expansion of antigen-specific CD4+ T cells with viral peptide pools was carried out by the ViraFEST assay before sequencing. Researchers isolated CD4+ T cells once approximately 10 days of culture had elapsed. Vaccinees lacked prior SARS-CoV-2 infection and tested negative for nucleocapsid antibodies. Assay: immunoSEQ multiplex PCR; the TCRdb copy retains only in-frame clones and omits some. This table has tens of thousands of clones, around 74% appearing once.

The chain carries TRBV19 and TRBJ1-2; a weak D match, TRBD1 (6 bases). The receptor was isolated from a human donor who received a COVID-19 vaccine. The sequencing here drew on CD4+ T cells from PBMCs cultured with HCoV-NL63 spike peptides, taken before COVID-19 vaccination. The CDR3 bases are TGTGCCAGTAGTATAGTCGGAGGGGGTAACTATGGCTACACCTTC. Amino acids: CASSIVGGGNYGYTF.